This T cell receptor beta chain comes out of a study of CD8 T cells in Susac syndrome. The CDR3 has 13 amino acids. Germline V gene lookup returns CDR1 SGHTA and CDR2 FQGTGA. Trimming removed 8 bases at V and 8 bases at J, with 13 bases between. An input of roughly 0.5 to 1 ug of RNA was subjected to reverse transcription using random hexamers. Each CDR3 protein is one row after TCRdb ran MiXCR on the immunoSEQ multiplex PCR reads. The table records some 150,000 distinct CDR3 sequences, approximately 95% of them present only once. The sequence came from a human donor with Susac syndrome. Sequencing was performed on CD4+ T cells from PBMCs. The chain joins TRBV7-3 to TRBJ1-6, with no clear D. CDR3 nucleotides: TGTGCCAGCGTCCCGGGCCGGGATTCACCCCTCCACTTT. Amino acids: CASVPGRDSPLHF.